This section outlines one T cell receptor beta chain sequence together with its context. Antigen unknown. Using unique molecular identifiers, the investigators prepared the TCRbeta library. TCRdb independently ran MiXCR on the PCR reads; one entry per CDR3 protein. This table holds under 50,000 distinct CDR3 sequences, roughly 50% found once. V was clipped by 5 bases and J by 1 base; unmatched bases: 6. The CDR3 covers 16 residues. Per the germline V gene, CDR1 is SGHTA and CDR2 is FQGNSA. The data were obtained in a study of T-cell reconstitution after alpha-beta-depleted transplantation in children. The study's findings and limits: Alpha-beta T cells about two months after transplant reportedly derived from several hundred expanded graft clones.

The rearrangement uses TRBV7-2 and TRBJ2-1; 9 bases are shared with TRBD2. The sequence was obtained from a boy younger than two with SCID, due to receive a stem cell transplant. The sample was peripheral blood, taken before TCRalphabeta/CD19-depleted stem cell transplant. DNA of the CDR3: TGTGCCAGCAGCGTTAGCGGGGGCGGATCCTACAATGAGCAGTTCTTC. Protein: CASSVSGGGSYNEQFF.